What follows are 8 T cell receptor beta chains derived from one specimen sequenced in a study of shared clonotypes between healthy human individuals. Sequencing was performed with immunoSEQ multiplex PCR; in TCRdb, only in-frame clones are kept and a portion is missing. The sample contains 1,100,000 or so clones, 75% to 85% of which appear only once. Sequenced input: memory CD4+ T cells from PBMCs. Described subset: CD45RA-negative fraction. Receptor source: a man aged 18 to 30 in good health. Some clones in this sample may be carry-over from other donors' samples.

This sequence joins TRBV6-4 and TRBJ2-1; TRBD1 agrees at 10 bases. The CDR3 extends over 15 amino acids. Germline lookup yields CDR1 MRHNA and CDR2 SNTAGT. The V segment lost 6 bases and the J segment 8 bases; nucleotides outside the gene matches: 10. Here the CDR3 reads CASSWGTGASDEQFF. The CDR3 DNA reads as TGTGCCAGCAGCTGGGGGACAGGGGCAAGCGATGAGCAGTTCTTC.

The CDR3 DNA follows: TGTGCCAGCATCACTAGCGGGAGAGTCAATGAGCAGTTCTTC. Amino acid sequence: CASITSGRVNEQFF. The V call is TRBV28, the J call TRBJ2-1; 11 nucleotides match TRBD2. The V gene end was trimmed by 7 bases and the J gene end by 6 bases; junction bases not matched to a gene: 5. The CDR3 has 14 residues. Germline-derived CDR1 and CDR2 are MDHEN and SYDVKM.

The chain employs TRBV4-1 and TRBJ2-2; TRBD2 matches at 8 bases. The CDR3 sequence is 19 residues long. V trimming: 5 bases; J trimming: 3 bases; junction bases outside the gene matches: 17. In germline, CDR1 is MGHRA, CDR2 YSYEKL. CDR3 sequence (DNA): TGCGCCAGCAGCACCGCGGTAGCGGGATTCGGGACCCACACCGGGGAGCTGTTTTTT. As protein: CASSTAVAGFGTHTGELFF.

The chain links TRBV6-1 to TRBJ2-5; D is ambiguous. Trimming took 5 bases from V and 1 from J, leaving 11 bases between them. The CDR3 runs to 14 residues. Germline V gives CDR1 MNHNS, CDR2 SASEGT. CDR3 sequence: CASSRGYAQETQYF. DNA for the CDR3: TGTGCCAGCAGTCGAGGATATGCCCAAGAGACCCAGTACTTC.

V is TRBV7-8 and J is TRBJ1-1; D remains ambiguous. The CDR3 is 17 residues long. V was cut by 5 bases and J by 0 bases, with 19 bases left in between. The germline V gene has CDR1 SGHVS and CDR2 FQNEAQ. CDR3 DNA: TGTGCCAGCAGCCCCAGGCTAGGTCAGAGTTTGAACACTGAAGCTTTCTTT. It is translated as CASSPRLGQSLNTEAFF.

The V call is TRBV5-1, the J call TRBJ1-2; 9 nucleotides line up with TRBD1. The CDR3 spans 15 residues. Germline V CDR1 and CDR2: SGHRS, YFSETQ. Germline trimming cut 4 bases from V and 2 bases from J; bases unmatched to any gene: 6. CDR3 nucleotides: TGCGCCAGCAGCCGAGGACAGGGGTTAAACTATGGCTACACCTTC. Protein: CASSRGQGLNYGYTF.

The chain carries TRBV5-5 and TRBJ1-1; possible D gene TRBD1, 5 bases. Per germline, CDR1 SGHKS and CDR2 YYEKEE (reference sequence). The CDR3 has 14 residues. Between the trimmed V and J ends, which lost 4 bases and 2 bases, there was a span of 12 bases. CDR3 region: CASSLSWGNTEAFF. The CDR3 bases are TGTGCCAGCAGCCTTTCCTGGGGCAACACTGAAGCTTTCTTT.

The chain joins TRBV10-3 to TRBJ2-1; 8 bases align to TRBD2. V gave up 2 bases and J gave up 4 bases; unmatched junction bases: 10. This CDR3 region has 17 residues. Germline values: CDR1 ENHRY, CDR2 SYGVKD. This chain's CDR3 is CAISEPSGAGDYNEQFF. DNA of the CDR3: TGTGCCATCAGTGAGCCCTCGGGAGCGGGGGATTACAATGAGCAGTTCTTC.